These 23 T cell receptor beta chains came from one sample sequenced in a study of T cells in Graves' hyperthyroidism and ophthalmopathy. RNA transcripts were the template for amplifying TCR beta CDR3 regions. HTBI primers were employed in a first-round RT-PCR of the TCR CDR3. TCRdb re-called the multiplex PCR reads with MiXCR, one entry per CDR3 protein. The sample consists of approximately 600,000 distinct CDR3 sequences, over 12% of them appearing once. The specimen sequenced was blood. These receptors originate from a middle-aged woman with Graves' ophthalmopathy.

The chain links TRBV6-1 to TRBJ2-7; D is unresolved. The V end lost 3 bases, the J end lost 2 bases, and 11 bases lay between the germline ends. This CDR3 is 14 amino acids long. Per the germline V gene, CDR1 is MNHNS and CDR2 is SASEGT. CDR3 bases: TGTGCCAGCAGTGATAGGTCAACGACCTACGAGCAGTACTTC. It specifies CASSDRSTTYEQYF.

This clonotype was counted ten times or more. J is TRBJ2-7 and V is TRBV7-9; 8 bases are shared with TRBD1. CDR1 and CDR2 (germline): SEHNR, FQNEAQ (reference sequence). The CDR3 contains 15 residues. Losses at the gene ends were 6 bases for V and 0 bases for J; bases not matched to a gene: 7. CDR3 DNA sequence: TGTGCCAGCAGATCTAGACAGGGGAGCTCCTACGAGCAGTACTTC. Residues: CASRSRQGSSYEQYF.

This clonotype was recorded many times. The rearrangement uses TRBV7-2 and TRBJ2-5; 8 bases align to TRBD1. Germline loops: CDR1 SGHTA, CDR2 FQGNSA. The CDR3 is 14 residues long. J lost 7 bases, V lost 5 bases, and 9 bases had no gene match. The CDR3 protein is CASSPSPGTGTQYF. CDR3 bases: TGTGCCAGCAGCCCAAGTCCCGGGACAGGGACCCAGTACTTC.

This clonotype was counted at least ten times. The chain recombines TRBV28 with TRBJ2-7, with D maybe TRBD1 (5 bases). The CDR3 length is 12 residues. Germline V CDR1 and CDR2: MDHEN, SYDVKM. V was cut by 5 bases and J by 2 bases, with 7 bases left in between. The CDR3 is CASSQGTYEQYF. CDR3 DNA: TGTGCCAGCAGTCAGGGCACCTACGAGCAGTACTTC.

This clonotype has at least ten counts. CDR3 nucleotides: TGTGCCAGCAGGCCCCTAACAGGTGCCAGGGGAAACACCATATATTTT. This sequence encodes CASRPLTGARGNTIYF. The chain recombines TRBV6-1 with TRBJ1-3; the D gene is possibly TRBD1 (5 bases). The V and J ends lost 6 bases and 4 bases respectively, with 19 bases between them. Germline V CDR1 and CDR2: MNHNS, SASEGT. The CDR3 is made up of 16 amino acids.

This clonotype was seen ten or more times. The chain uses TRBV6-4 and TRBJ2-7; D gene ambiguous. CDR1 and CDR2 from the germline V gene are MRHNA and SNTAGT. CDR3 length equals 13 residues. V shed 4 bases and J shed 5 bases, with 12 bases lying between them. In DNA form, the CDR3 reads TGTGCCAGCAGTGGGCCGTGGTTCCACGAGCAGTACTTC. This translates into CASSGPWFHEQYF.

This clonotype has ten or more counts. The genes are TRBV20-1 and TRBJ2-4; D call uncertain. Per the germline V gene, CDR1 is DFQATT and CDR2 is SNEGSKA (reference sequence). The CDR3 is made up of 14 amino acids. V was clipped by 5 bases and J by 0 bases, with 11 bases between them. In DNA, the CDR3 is TGCAGTGCTTGTCCAACGGGAGCCAAAAACATTCAGTACTTC. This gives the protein CSACPTGAKNIQYF.

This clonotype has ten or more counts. The CDR3 region is CASSSIQGGIETQYF. In DNA, the CDR3 is TGTGCCAGCAGTTCCATACAGGGGGGGATAGAGACCCAGTACTTC. The rearrangement uses TRBV28 and TRBJ2-5, with a possible D match to TRBD1 (8 bases). From germline, CDR1 is MDHEN and CDR2 SYDVKM. V gave up 4 bases and J gave up 4 bases, with 16 bases separating them. This CDR3 has 15 residues.

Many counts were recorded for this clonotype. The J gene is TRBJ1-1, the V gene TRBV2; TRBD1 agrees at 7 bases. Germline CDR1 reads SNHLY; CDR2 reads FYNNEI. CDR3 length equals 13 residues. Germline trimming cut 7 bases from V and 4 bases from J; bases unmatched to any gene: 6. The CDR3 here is CASNEQGVTEAFF. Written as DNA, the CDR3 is TGTGCCAGCAACGAGCAGGGGGTCACTGAAGCTTTCTTT.

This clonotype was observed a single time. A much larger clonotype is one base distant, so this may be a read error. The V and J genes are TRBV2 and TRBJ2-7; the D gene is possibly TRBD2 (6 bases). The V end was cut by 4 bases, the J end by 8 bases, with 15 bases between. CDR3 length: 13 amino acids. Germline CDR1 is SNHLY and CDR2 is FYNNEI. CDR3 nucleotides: TGTGCCAGCAGTGGGGGGATTACTAGCAAGCAGTACTTC. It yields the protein CASSGGITSKQYF.

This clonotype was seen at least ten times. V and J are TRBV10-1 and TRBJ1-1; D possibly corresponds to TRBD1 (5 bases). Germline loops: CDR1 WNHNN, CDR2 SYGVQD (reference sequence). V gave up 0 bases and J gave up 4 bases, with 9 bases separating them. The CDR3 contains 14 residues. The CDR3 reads CASSESKGTTEAFF. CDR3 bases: TGCGCCAGCAGTGAGTCGAAGGGGACCACTGAAGCTTTCTTT.

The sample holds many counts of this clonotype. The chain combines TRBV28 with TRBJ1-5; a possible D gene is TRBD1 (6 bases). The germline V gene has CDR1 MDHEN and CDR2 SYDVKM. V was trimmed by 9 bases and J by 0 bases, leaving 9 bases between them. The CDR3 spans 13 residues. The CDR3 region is CASGQYSNQPQHF. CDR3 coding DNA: TGTGCCAGTGGACAGTATAGCAATCAGCCCCAGCATTTT.

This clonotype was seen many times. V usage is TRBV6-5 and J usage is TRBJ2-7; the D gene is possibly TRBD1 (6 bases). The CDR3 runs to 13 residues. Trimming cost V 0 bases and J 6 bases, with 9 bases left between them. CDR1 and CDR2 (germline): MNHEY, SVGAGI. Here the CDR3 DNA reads TGTGCCAGCAGTTACTCGGGGGCGGCCGAGCAGTACTTC. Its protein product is CASSYSGAAEQYF.

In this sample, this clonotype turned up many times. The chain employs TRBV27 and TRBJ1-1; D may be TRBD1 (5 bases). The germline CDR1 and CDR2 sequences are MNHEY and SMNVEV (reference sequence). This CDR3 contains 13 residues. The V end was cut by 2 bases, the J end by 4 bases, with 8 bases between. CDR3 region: CASSLIRGTEAFF. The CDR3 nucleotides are TGTGCCAGCAGTTTAATAAGGGGCACTGAAGCTTTCTTT.

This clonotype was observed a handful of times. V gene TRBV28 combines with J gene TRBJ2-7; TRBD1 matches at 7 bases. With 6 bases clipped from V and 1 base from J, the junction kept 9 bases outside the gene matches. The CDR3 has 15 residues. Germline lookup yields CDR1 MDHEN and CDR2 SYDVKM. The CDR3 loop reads CASRTRDSPSYEQYF. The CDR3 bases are TGTGCCAGCAGAACCCGGGACAGCCCTTCCTACGAGCAGTACTTC. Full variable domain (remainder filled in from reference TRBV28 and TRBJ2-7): DVKVTQSSRYLVKRTGEKVFLECVQDMDHENMFWYRQDPGLGLRLIYFSYDVKMKEKGDIPEGYSVSREKKERFSLILESASTNQTSMYLCASRTRDSPSYEQYFGPGTRLTVT.

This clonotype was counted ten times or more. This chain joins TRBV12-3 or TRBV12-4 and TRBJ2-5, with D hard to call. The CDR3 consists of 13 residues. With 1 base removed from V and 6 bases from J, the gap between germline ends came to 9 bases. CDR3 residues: CASSLVPRKTQYF. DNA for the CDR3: TGTGCCAGCAGTTTAGTTCCGAGAAAGACCCAGTACTTC.

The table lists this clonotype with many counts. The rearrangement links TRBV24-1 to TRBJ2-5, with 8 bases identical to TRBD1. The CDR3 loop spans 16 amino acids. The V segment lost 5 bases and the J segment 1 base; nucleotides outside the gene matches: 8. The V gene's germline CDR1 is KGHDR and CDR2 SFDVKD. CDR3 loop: CATSVGDRGFQETQYF. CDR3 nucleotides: TGTGCCACCAGTGTCGGAGACAGGGGATTCCAAGAGACCCAGTACTTC.

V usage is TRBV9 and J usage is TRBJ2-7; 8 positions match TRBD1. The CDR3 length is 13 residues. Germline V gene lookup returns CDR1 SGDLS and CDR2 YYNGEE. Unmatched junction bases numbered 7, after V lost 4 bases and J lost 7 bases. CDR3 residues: CASSKQGVGEQYF. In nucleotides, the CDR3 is TGTGCCAGCAGCAAACAGGGGGTCGGGGAGCAGTACTTC. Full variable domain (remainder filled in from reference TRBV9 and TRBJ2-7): DSGVTQTPKHLITATGQRVTLRCSPRSGDLSVYWYQQSLDQGLQFLIQYYNGEERAKGNILERFSAQQFPDLHSELNLSSLELGDSALYFCASSKQGVGEQYFGPGTRLTVT.

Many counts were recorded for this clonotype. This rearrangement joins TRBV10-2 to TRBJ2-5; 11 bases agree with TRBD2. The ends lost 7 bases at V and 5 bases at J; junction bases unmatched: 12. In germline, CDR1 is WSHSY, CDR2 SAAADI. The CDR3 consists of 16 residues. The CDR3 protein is CASTFSSGRARETQYF. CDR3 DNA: TGCGCCAGCACATTCAGTAGCGGGAGGGCCCGGGAGACCCAGTACTTC.

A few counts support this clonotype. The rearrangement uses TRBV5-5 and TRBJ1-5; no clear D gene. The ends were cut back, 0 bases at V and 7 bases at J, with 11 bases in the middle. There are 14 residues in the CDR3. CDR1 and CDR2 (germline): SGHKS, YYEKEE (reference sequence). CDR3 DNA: TGTGCCAGCAGCTTGGCGGAGGTGACGCAGCCCCAGCATTTT. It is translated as CASSLAEVTQPQHF.

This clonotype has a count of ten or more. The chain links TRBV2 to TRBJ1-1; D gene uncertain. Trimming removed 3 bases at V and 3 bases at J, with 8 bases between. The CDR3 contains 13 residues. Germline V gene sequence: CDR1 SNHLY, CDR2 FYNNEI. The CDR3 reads CASSEIRDTEAFF. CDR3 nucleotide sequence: TGTGCCAGCAGTGAGATCAGAGACACTGAAGCTTTCTTT.

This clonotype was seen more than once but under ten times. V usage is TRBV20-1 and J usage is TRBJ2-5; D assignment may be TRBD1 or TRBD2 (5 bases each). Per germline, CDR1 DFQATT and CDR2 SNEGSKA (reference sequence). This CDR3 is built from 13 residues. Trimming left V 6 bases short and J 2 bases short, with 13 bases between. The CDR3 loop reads CSADLRGQETQYF. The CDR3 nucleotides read TGCAGTGCCGATTTGAGGGGACAAGAGACCCAGTACTTC.

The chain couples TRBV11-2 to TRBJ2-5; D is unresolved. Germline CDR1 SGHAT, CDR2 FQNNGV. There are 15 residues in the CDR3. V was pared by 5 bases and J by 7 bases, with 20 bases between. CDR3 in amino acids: CASSPPGTVPGTQYF. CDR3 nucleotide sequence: TGTGCCAGCAGCCCCCCGGGCACTGTGCCGGGGACCCAGTACTTC.